Sequencing of this T cell receptor (beta chain) was carried out in a study of liver allograft versus peripheral blood T cells (dated by TCRdb to 2019 to 2021). About the full investigation: T cell receptor repertoires present within transplanted livers were compared with repertoires in the peripheral blood of liver transplant recipients.

TCRdb names Illumina MiSeq as the instrument used. TCRdb passed the public sequencing reads through fastp at Q25 and MiXCR, retaining productive beta sequences. Every distinct CDR3 protein forms one entry, paired with its most common genes and DNA. This sample comprises about 2,600 distinct CDR3 sequences, 15% to 20% of them detected only once. The leading ten clones occupy about a third of the sample. Compared with germline, V lacks 4 bases and J lacks 4 bases; bases without a gene match: 8. The CDR3 measures 15 amino acids from cysteine to phenylalanine. Just CDR3 DNA is preserved here, 45 bases in frame from base 1. Based on the germline V gene (reference sequence), the CDR1 and CDR2 sequences are MNHEY and SMNVEV. This clonotype registers as large (0.1 to 1%) within its sample. What antigen it recognizes has not been identified. Per-base qualities were not stored, and no clone one base away is much larger.

What the study reported, not specific to this receptor: The T cell receptor repertoires within liver allografts were reported to be different from the T cell receptor repertoires detected in peripheral blood.

The rearranged segments are TRBV27 and TRBJ2-7, and TRBD1 matches 9 of the central bases. This sequence was found in a human patient who had a liver transplant. After a transplant, some T cells may be of graft donor origin. The CDR3 in this case is CASSSPGQGSYEQYF. The DNA is TGTGCCAGCAGTTCACCGGGACAGGGTTCTTACGAGCAGTACTTC.